These 14 T cell receptor beta chains were sequenced from one sample in a study of cytomegalovirus exposure and HLA in healthy donors. Some clones are missing from TCRdb's copy, which holds only in-frame ones; the method was immunoSEQ multiplex PCR. The sample includes some 66,000 clones, approximately 96% seen only once; the top ten take around 1.5%. Sequenced sample: PBMCs. The receptor set was obtained from a woman under 30 in good health and CMV-seropositive.

This chain joins TRBV27 and TRBJ2-1; D is possibly TRBD1 (6 bases). Trimming pared 8 bases from V and 3 bases from J, leaving 23 bases between. This CDR3 is 17 amino acids long. The germline V gene encodes CDR1 MNHEY and CDR2 SMNVEV (reference sequence). CDR3 loop: CASQLSFRDNNYNEQFF. The CDR3 DNA follows: TGTGCCAGCCAGCTATCATTCCGGGACAATAACTACAATGAGCAGTTCTTC.

The chain couples TRBV9 to TRBJ2-7; D might be TRBD2 (5 bases). CDR3 size: 12 residues. Per germline, CDR1 SGDLS and CDR2 YYNGEE. V was shortened by 0 bases and J by 7 bases, with 8 bases between the two germline ends. The CDR3 region is CASSVETGEQYF. The DNA for the CDR3 is TGTGCCAGCAGCGTAGAGACGGGGGAGCAGTACTTC.

The V and J genes are TRBV23-1 and TRBJ2-5, with a possible D match to TRBD1 (5 bases). TRBV23-1 is annotated as an ORF whose role is uncertain. The ends were cut back, 9 bases at V and 0 bases at J, with 14 bases in the middle. The CDR3 extends over 14 amino acids. The CDR3 region is CARPKRTHQETQYF. The CDR3 DNA follows: TGCGCCAGACCGAAGAGGACACACCAAGAGACCCAGTACTTC.

The chain links TRBV2 to TRBJ2-3, with 12 bases that match TRBD2. CDR1 SNHLY and CDR2 FYNNEI come from the germline V gene. V was pared by 5 bases and J by 5 bases, with 5 bases of the junction left unmatched. The CDR3 consists of 15 residues. The CDR3 coding sequence is TGTGCCAGCAGTCCCTCGACTAGCGGGAGAGATACGCAGTATTTT. Protein: CASSPSTSGRDTQYF.

The chain joins TRBV11-2 to TRBJ2-3; D ambiguous. The germline V and J ends were trimmed by 5 bases and 0 bases, with 3 bases remaining between them. CDR1 and CDR2 from the germline V gene are SGHAT and FQNNGV. The CDR3 sequence is 12 residues long. The CDR3 loop is CASSLSTDTQYF. CDR3 nucleotides: TGTGCCAGCAGCCTAAGCACAGATACGCAGTATTTT.

This rearrangement joins TRBV7-9 to TRBJ2-5, with a possible D match to TRBD2 (5 bases). From germline, CDR1 is SEHNR and CDR2 FQNEAQ (reference sequence). The V and J ends lost 0 bases and 1 base respectively, with 12 bases between them. This CDR3 comprises 16 residues. The CDR3 reads CASSLAGDRPQETQYF. The CDR3 DNA sequence: TGTGCCAGCAGCTTAGCGGGAGATCGCCCCCAAGAGACCCAGTACTTC.

This chain connects TRBV7-9 to TRBJ2-2; TRBD2 matches 13 bases. The V segment lost 6 bases and the J segment 4 bases; nucleotides outside the gene matches: 5. The CDR3 length is 16 residues. The germline gives CDR1 SEHNR, CDR2 FQNEAQ (reference sequence). In nucleotides, the CDR3 is TGTGCCAGCAGGCAAACTAGCGGGAGGGCCACCGGGGAGCTGTTTTTT. This gives the protein CASRQTSGRATGELFF.

There are a few counts of this clone. This chain links TRBV30 with TRBJ1-2, with D maybe TRBD1 (5 bases). V was pared by 1 base and J by 8 bases, with 11 bases between. CDR3 size: 12 residues. Per the germline V gene, CDR1 is GTSNPN and CDR2 is SVGIG (reference sequence). CDR3 DNA: TGTGCCTGGAGTGATGGGGCGTGGGGCTACACCTTC. This codes for CAWSDGAWGYTF.

The rearrangement joins TRBV6-5 to TRBJ1-1; D ambiguous. The CDR3 has 14 amino acids. Trimming removed 0 bases at V and 6 bases at J, with 11 bases between. The germline V gene has CDR1 MNHEY and CDR2 SVGAGI. DNA of the CDR3: TGTGCCAGCAGTTACTCGAATGTAGGAGCTGAAGCTTTCTTT. Residues: CASSYSNVGAEAFF.

V is TRBV5-6 and J is TRBJ1-2; the match to TRBD1 covers 7 bases. The length of the CDR3 is 15 residues. Looked up from germline, CDR1 is SGHDT and CDR2 is YYEEEE. Trimming at V came to 0 bases and at J to 4 bases, leaving 6 bases not matched to a gene. CDR3: CASSLAGGQLYGYTF. Written as DNA, the CDR3 is TGTGCCAGCAGCTTGGCAGGGGGACAGCTCTATGGCTACACCTTC.

V gene TRBV28 combines with J gene TRBJ1-3; the D is unclear. The CDR3 is made up of 14 amino acids. Germline lookup yields CDR1 MDHEN and CDR2 SYDVKM. Trimming stripped 6 bases from V and 0 bases from J, with 9 bases between. Written as DNA, the CDR3 is TGTGCCAGCAGCGCGGATCTCTCTGGAAACACCATATATTTT. Translated, it gives CASSADLSGNTIYF.

The chain joins TRBV11-3 to TRBJ2-7; TRBD2 might be the D (6 bases). Trimming took 4 bases from V and 2 from J, leaving 9 bases between them. The CDR3 contains 13 residues. CDR1 is SGHNT, CDR2 YENEEA, per germline. The CDR3 DNA reads TGTGCCAGCAGCTACGCGGGACCCTACGAGCAGTACTTC. It specifies CASSYAGPYEQYF.

This chain links TRBV30 with TRBJ2-5; tentatively, D is TRBD2 (6 bases). The CDR3 is 14 residues long. The germline V and J ends were trimmed by 1 base and 4 bases, with 13 bases remaining between them. Germline CDR1 and CDR2: GTSNPN and SVGIG (reference sequence). CDR3 sequence reads: CAWSDGSAAETQYF. The CDR3 DNA follows: TGTGCCTGGAGTGACGGGAGCGCGGCAGAGACCCAGTACTTC.

The CDR3 loop is CAWGDTTHTDTQYF. In DNA form, the CDR3 reads TGTGCCTGGGGGGACACTACACACACAGATACGCAGTATTTT. V and J are TRBV30 and TRBJ2-3, with a possible D match to TRBD1 (6 bases). V lost 5 bases, J lost 2 bases, and 14 bases lay in between. CDR1 is GTSNPN and CDR2 is SVGIG in the germline V gene (reference sequence). CDR3 length: 14 amino acids.